This T cell receptor beta chain stems from a study of blood T cells in healthy people across ages. Study-level information: Per two T cells, template switching captured roughly one barcoded beta molecule. General study findings and limits: Among long-lived donors, naive CD4+ cells were more numerous and diversity higher than in aged donors. Researchers judged that diversity estimates from one million T cells fell short of true values.

Points on this clonotype: Its antigen is not known.

CDR1 and CDR2 from the germline V gene are LGHNA and YSLEER. The CDR3 sequence is 18 residues long. V lost 0 bases and J lost 0, with 15 bases in between. Sample-barcoded 5' priming and a J-beta primer mix drove a second PCR of about 6 to 12 cycles. A template-switch adaptor containing 12 random nucleotides labeled each cDNA molecule. From the 5' RACE reads, TCRdb called clonotypes with MiXCR, one entry per CDR3 protein. Here the sample spans 1.8 million or so distinct CDR3 sequences, roughly two fifths being singletons. V is TRBV4-3 and J is TRBJ2-1; D gene ambiguous. Sample: blood. The clonotype comes from a human donor in good health. The CDR3 DNA is TGCGCCAGCAGCCAAGATAATCGTTTTGATAGCTCCTACAATGAGCAGTTCTTC. This sequence encodes CASSQDNRFDSSYNEQFF.